Shown below are 21 T cell receptor beta chains from a single sample sequenced in a study of T cell repertoires in cytomegalovirus infection. TCRdb reprocessed the reads via MiXCR and lists one record per CDR3 protein. Of 630,000 or so distinct CDR3 sequences listed, roughly a quarter are singletons. The sample comprised CD8+ T cells from PBMCs. All receptors come from a human donor in good health (CMV status not recorded). Some clones in this sample may be carry-over from other donors' samples.

This clonotype turned up a few times. The rearrangement joins TRBV20-1 to TRBJ2-3, with TRBD2 matching over 8 bases. V shed 8 bases, J shed 2 bases, and the junction held 3 bases outside the gene matches. CDR3 size: 12 residues. Germline V gives CDR1 DFQATT, CDR2 SNEGSKA (reference sequence). Here the CDR3 reads CSPGGNTDTQYF. The CDR3 DNA follows: TGCAGTCCGGGGGGGAACACAGATACGCAGTATTTT.

This clonotype was detected a few times. The chain couples TRBV20-1 to TRBJ2-7; 7 nucleotides match TRBD1. Germline CDR1 reads DFQATT; CDR2 reads SNEGSKA (reference sequence). The CDR3 extends over 12 amino acids. V lost 4 bases to trimming and J lost 7 bases; unmatched junction nucleotides: 7. CDR3 sequence: CSANEGAQEQYF. CDR3 DNA: TGCAGTGCTAACGAGGGGGCGCAAGAGCAGTACTTC.

CDR3 residues: CASSQEGGAGYYNEQFF. The CDR3 DNA reads as TGCGCCAGCAGCCAAGAAGGCGGGGCGGGGTACTACAATGAGCAGTTCTTC. V usage is TRBV4-1 and J usage is TRBJ2-1, with D maybe TRBD2 (6 bases). The germline V gene has CDR1 MGHRA and CDR2 YSYEKL. The CDR3 contains 17 residues. The V gene lost 0 bases and the J gene lost 3 bases, with 15 bases spanning the gap.

The chain recombines TRBV20-1 with TRBJ2-1; 11 bases are a match to TRBD2. V lost 4 bases, J lost 8 bases, and 13 bases stayed unmatched. CDR1 and CDR2 (germline): DFQATT, SNEGSKA (reference sequence). The CDR3 is 16 amino acids. CDR3 coding DNA: TGCAGTGCTAACTATCTAGCGGGGGGCCTCGTCGATGAGCAGTTCTTC. This encodes CSANYLAGGLVDEQFF.

V gene TRBV5-1 combines with J gene TRBJ2-1; no reliable D call. This CDR3 is 15 amino acids long. Germline loops: CDR1 SGHRS, CDR2 YFSETQ. The ends were cut back, 4 bases at V and 6 bases at J, with 17 bases in the middle. CDR3 in amino acids: CASSPREGFGNEQFF. CDR3 coding DNA: TGCGCCAGCAGCCCCCGTGAAGGGTTTGGCAATGAGCAGTTCTTC.

The CDR3 sequence: CASSSPEQGLYTQYF. DNA for the CDR3: TGTGCCAGCAGCAGCCCCGAGCAGGGACTATATACGCAGTATTTT. V usage is TRBV27 and J usage is TRBJ2-3, with 7 nucleotides matching TRBD2. This CDR3 has 15 residues. The J segment lost 7 bases and the V segment lost 6 bases, leaving 13 bases of the junction unmatched. Germline V gene sequence: CDR1 MNHEY, CDR2 SMNVEV (reference sequence).

This clonotype has a count of ten or more. The J gene is TRBJ1-2, the V gene TRBV28; D is ambiguous. CDR1 is MDHEN, CDR2 SYDVKM, per germline. V shed 2 bases and J shed 4 bases, with 8 bases lying between them. CDR3 size: 13 residues. CDR3: CASSLGRAYGYTF. In nucleotides, the CDR3 is TGTGCCAGCAGTTTAGGGAGAGCCTATGGCTACACCTTC.

This chain links TRBV29-1 with TRBJ1-2; D call uncertain. The CDR3 loop spans 13 amino acids. Per germline, CDR1 SQVTM and CDR2 ANQGSEA. Trimming shortened V by 2 bases and J by 5 bases, and 12 bases separated the two germline ends. The CDR3 coding sequence is TGCAGCGTTGAAAGGCCGGTTCCTTATGGCTACACCTTC. Translated: CSVERPVPYGYTF.

This clonotype was recorded many times. The rearrangement uses TRBV7-8 and TRBJ2-7, with D possibly matching TRBD2 (5 bases). Germline CDR1 SGHVS, CDR2 FQNEAQ. V lost 4 bases and J lost 2, with 24 bases in between. The CDR3 runs 18 residues. CDR3 in DNA: TGTGCCAGCAGCTGGAACCCCTCCGAGGGCCCCGTGGCCTACGAGCAGTACGTC. Translated: CASSWNPSEGPVAYEQYV.

The table lists this clonotype with many counts. The chain links TRBV7-2 to TRBJ2-5, with TRBD2 matching 7 bases. The CDR3 runs to 15 residues. Germline lookup yields CDR1 SGHTA and CDR2 FQGNSA. V lost 4 bases, J lost 2 bases, and 7 bases stayed unmatched. The CDR3 here is CASSSRWEGQETQYF. The CDR3 DNA reads as TGTGCCAGCAGCTCGCGGTGGGAGGGACAAGAGACCCAGTACTTC.

This clonotype was observed at least ten times. V gene TRBV27 combines with J gene TRBJ2-6, with 8 nucleotides matching TRBD1. Germline V CDR1 and CDR2: MNHEY, SMNVEV (reference sequence). The CDR3 extends over 17 amino acids. Germline trimming cut 5 bases from V and 2 bases from J; bases unmatched to any gene: 8. The CDR3 spells CASSLISGGPGANVLTF. CDR3 coding DNA: TGTGCCAGCAGTCTCATATCAGGGGGCCCTGGGGCCAACGTCCTGACTTTC.

This clonotype was picked up a small number of times. CDR3 nucleotide sequence: TGTGCCAGCAGTTTATGGGGGGGGGACGAGCAGTACGTC. This codes for CASSLWGGDEQYV. This chain connects TRBV28 to TRBJ2-7, with TRBD2 matching 7 bases. The junction had 1 base not matched to a gene; V was cut back by 0 bases and J by 5 bases. This CDR3 has 13 residues. Germline CDR1 and CDR2: MDHEN and SYDVKM.

The rearrangement links TRBV10-2 to TRBJ2-2, with D unclear. CDR1 and CDR2 from the germline V gene are WSHSY and SAAADI. With 11 bases removed from V and 6 bases from J, the gap between germline ends came to 10 bases. The CDR3 consists of 11 residues. The CDR3 loop is CAFRSAGELFF. The CDR3 DNA sequence: TGCGCCTTTAGATCGGCCGGGGAGCTGTTTTTT.

This clonotype came up many times. V gene TRBV7-9 combines with J gene TRBJ2-7; D is possibly TRBD1 (6 bases). V was trimmed by 1 base and J by 2 bases, leaving 6 bases between them. Germline values: CDR1 SEHNR, CDR2 FQNEAQ (reference sequence). There are 13 residues in the CDR3. The CDR3 DNA reads TGTGCCAGCAGCTTAGGGACAGCCTACGAGCAGTACGTC. Protein product: CASSLGTAYEQYV.

Ten or more counts support this clonotype. The chain combines TRBV7-2 with TRBJ2-7, with D hard to call. CDR1 SGHTA and CDR2 FQGNSA come from the germline V gene. The CDR3 contains 14 residues. Trimming left V 5 bases short and J 0 bases short, with 11 bases between. The CDR3 region has the DNA TGTGCCAGCAGCCGCCCCACCGACTCCTACGAGCAGTACTTC. Amino acids: CASSRPTDSYEQYF.

The V gene is TRBV27, the J gene TRBJ2-1; D is perhaps TRBD2 (7 bases). CDR3 length: 14 residues. The germline V gene has CDR1 MNHEY and CDR2 SMNVEV (reference sequence). The germline V and J ends were trimmed by 7 bases and 7 bases, with 17 bases remaining between them. CDR3 protein: CASTRGGALNEQFF. CDR3 coding DNA: TGTGCCAGCACGAGAGGGGGGGCCTTGAATGAGCAGTTCTTC.

This clonotype was seen more than once but under ten times. In DNA form, the CDR3 reads TGTGCCAGCAGCCACGACAGGTCTAGCAATCAGCCCCAGCATTTT. It specifies CASSHDRSSNQPQHF. The chain joins TRBV7-9 to TRBJ1-5; tentatively, D is TRBD1 (6 bases). The V gene lost 5 bases and the J gene lost 0 bases, with 11 bases spanning the gap. Per the germline V gene, CDR1 is SEHNR and CDR2 is FQNEAQ (reference sequence). This CDR3 contains 15 residues.

This clonotype occurred a few times. This chain links TRBV27 with TRBJ2-4; D is uncertain. The germline V and J ends were trimmed by 5 bases and 2 bases, with 7 bases remaining between them. CDR3 size: 13 residues. The germline gives CDR1 MNHEY, CDR2 SMNVEV (reference sequence). CDR3 nucleotide sequence: TGTGCCAGCAGTGATCAAACCAAAAACATTCAGTACTTC. The encoded protein is CASSDQTKNIQYF.

A few counts support this clonotype. For the CDR3, the DNA is TGCGCCAGCAGCCAAGACACTAGCGGTGCCGGGGAGCTGTTTTTT. Amino acid sequence: CASSQDTSGAGELFF. V usage is TRBV4-3 and J usage is TRBJ2-2; 8 nucleotides line up with TRBD2. Per the germline V gene, CDR1 is LGHNA and CDR2 is YSLEER. The ends lost 0 bases at V and 6 bases at J; junction bases unmatched: 3. This CDR3 comprises 15 residues.

In this sample, this clonotype turned up a few times. This sequence joins TRBV19 and TRBJ2-5; 12 bases align to TRBD2. V lost 10 bases, J lost 9 bases, and 9 bases stayed unmatched. Germline V gene lookup returns CDR1 LNHDA and CDR2 SQIVND (reference sequence). CDR3 length equals 13 residues. The CDR3 DNA reads as TGTGCCACCTCTAGCGGGGGGGCCGGGGCCCAGTACTTC. The encoded protein is CATSSGGAGAQYF.

This clonotype appeared a single time. Given a much more abundant clone one base away, this may be a read error. V is TRBV5-5 and J is TRBJ1-2, with 9 bases lining up with TRBD1. Germline CDR1 SGHKS, CDR2 YYEKEE (reference sequence). This CDR3 region has 15 residues. DNA for the CDR3: TGTGCCAGCGGCTTGGATCTACAGGGGGCGCGTGGCTACACCTTC. Translation: CASGLDLQGARGYTF.